Presented here are 18 T cell receptor beta chains from one specimen sequenced in a study of OX40 agonist ivuxolimab in advanced cancers. The library came from the immunoSEQ multiplex PCR assay. TCRdb obtained this table from immuneACCESS and retained in-frame rearrangements with V and J assigned. These tables miss some clones; where compared with another copy, unresolved V genes account for less than half of the shortfall, and the remainder is unexplained. For this sample the table gives approximately 60,000 clones, of which nearly 85% were detected only once. Of the sample, approximately 2% falls within the top ten clones. This specimen was CD4+ or CD8+ T cells sorted from blood, taken in a trial of the OX40 agonist ivuxolimab. The source of these receptors is an adult with an advanced solid tumor such as melanoma, head and neck, liver or kidney cancer.

J is TRBJ1-1 and V is TRBV9; D uncertain. V lost 0 bases and J 4 bases, leaving 28 bases between the germline ends. The length of the CDR3 is 20 residues. The germline V gene encodes CDR1 SGDLS and CDR2 YYNGEE. As DNA, the CDR3 is TGTGCCAGCAGCGTAGGTGTGAGGGCGGGATCTTGGGCTCGGGGCACTGAAGCTTTCTTT. This translates into CASSVGVRAGSWARGTEAFF.

Worth noting for this clone: A clone one base away is much larger, so this may be a read error. This chain links TRBV27 with TRBJ1-2, with D maybe TRBD1 (5 bases). V lost 3 bases, J lost 6 bases, and 8 bases lay in between. CDR1 and CDR2 from the germline V gene are MNHEY and SMNVEV (reference sequence). This CDR3 has 12 residues. Here the CDR3 reads CASSFGGDGYTF. Here the CDR3 DNA reads TGTGCCAGCAGTTTTGGGGGAGATGGCTACACCTTC.

This clone was seen a single time. CDR3 sequence: CASSFRRNTDTQYF. Written as DNA, the CDR3 is TGCGCCAGCAGCTTCAGGCGAAACACAGATACGCAGTATTTT. The chain employs TRBV5-1 and TRBJ2-3; D remains ambiguous. CDR3 length: 14 amino acids. Germline V gives CDR1 SGHRS, CDR2 YFSETQ. V gave up 2 bases and J gave up 2 bases, with 9 bases separating them. The full variable domain, with the rest looked up from reference TRBV5-1 and TRBJ2-3, is KAGVTQTPRYLIKTRGQQVTLSCSPISGHRSVSWYQQTPGQGLQFLFEYFSETQRNKGNFPGRFSGRQFSNSRSEMNVSTLELGDSALYLCASSFRRNTDTQYFGPGTRLTVL.

In its sample, this clone was seen a few times. The chain joins TRBV7-9 to TRBJ1-1; TRBD1 agrees at 7 bases. The CDR3 is made up of 15 amino acids. The germline V gene has CDR1 SEHNR and CDR2 FQNEAQ (reference sequence). Unmatched junction bases numbered 7, after V lost 5 bases and J lost 1 base. CDR3 DNA sequence: TGTGCCAGCAGCCTACGCGCAGGGGGGAACACTGAAGCTTTCTTT. This gives the protein CASSLRAGGNTEAFF.

This chain joins TRBV30 and TRBJ2-5; D call uncertain. Per the germline V gene, CDR1 is GTSNPN and CDR2 is SVGIG (reference sequence). V gave up 0 bases and J gave up 0 bases, with 14 bases separating them. The CDR3 is made up of 16 amino acids. The CDR3 coding sequence is TGTGCCTGGAGTGTACCAGCAGGACGGCACCAAGAGACCCAGTACTTC. Protein product: CAWSVPAGRHQETQYF.

The V call is TRBV7-8, the J call TRBJ2-3, with 7 bases identical to TRBD2. CDR3 length: 16 amino acids. V gave up 5 bases and J gave up 3 bases; unmatched junction bases: 11. Looked up from germline, CDR1 is SGHVS and CDR2 is FQNEAQ. This chain's CDR3 is CASSKGRASGTDTQYF. In DNA, the CDR3 is TGTGCCAGCAGCAAGGGCCGGGCTAGCGGAACAGATACGCAGTATTTT.

This chain uses TRBV29-1 with TRBJ1-1, with 7 bases aligning to TRBD1. CDR3 length: 12 residues. After removal of 3 bases from V and 6 bases from J, the junction contained 4 bases not matched to a gene. The germline V gene encodes CDR1 SQVTM and CDR2 ANQGSEA. CDR3 loop: CSVDQGGAEAFF. The CDR3, as DNA: TGCAGCGTTGATCAGGGGGGGGCTGAAGCTTTCTTT.

The chain employs TRBV4-2 and TRBJ2-7; D is unresolved. Per germline, CDR1 LGHNA and CDR2 YNFKEQ. The CDR3 spans 14 residues. V was clipped by 1 base and J by 1 base, with 8 bases between them. CDR3 bases: TGTGCCAGCAGCCAAGCCTTAGTTTCCTACGAGCAGTACTTC. Its protein product is CASSQALVSYEQYF.

The chain is built from TRBV7-3 and TRBJ1-1; TRBD1 agrees at 9 bases. V shed 0 bases, J shed 5 bases, and the junction held 7 bases outside the gene matches. Looked up from germline, CDR1 is SGHTA and CDR2 is FQGTGA. The CDR3 runs to 16 residues. The CDR3 reads CASSLTPGQGRTEAFF. CDR3 nucleotides: TGTGCCAGCAGCTTAACCCCGGGACAGGGTAGGACTGAAGCTTTCTTT.

The rearrangement uses TRBV30 and TRBJ2-3, with 8 bases lining up with TRBD1. Germline values: CDR1 GTSNPN, CDR2 SVGIG (reference sequence). The CDR3 length is 15 residues. V was pared by 0 bases and J by 1 base, with 3 bases of the junction left unmatched. The CDR3 coding sequence is TGTGCCTGGAGTGTACAGGGGGTCGGCACAGATACGCAGTATTTT. Amino acid sequence: CAWSVQGVGTDTQYF.

This chain uses TRBV6-1 with TRBJ1-4; D unclear. The germline gives CDR1 MNHNS, CDR2 SASEGT. Trimming cost V 2 bases and J 4 bases, with 11 bases left between them. This CDR3 region has 15 residues. This CDR3 reads CASSESGGFNEKLFF. DNA for the CDR3: TGTGCCAGCAGTGAATCGGGAGGGTTTAATGAAAAACTGTTTTTT.

V and J are TRBV7-9 and TRBJ1-1; unclear D gene. Germline CDR1 is SEHNR and CDR2 is FQNEAQ (reference sequence). The CDR3 totals 14 residues. The germline V and J ends were trimmed by 3 bases and 4 bases, with 12 bases remaining between them. The DNA for the CDR3 is TGTGCCAGCAGCTTCGAGGGTCTCAGCACTGAAGCTTTCTTT. It yields the protein CASSFEGLSTEAFF.

This clone has just a few counts. CDR3 region: CASSPPGLDFSGANVLTF. CDR3 sequence (DNA): TGTGCCAGCAGCCCCCCGGGACTGGATTTCTCTGGGGCCAACGTCCTGACTTTC. The chain has TRBV7-8 and TRBJ2-6; tentatively, D is TRBD2 (6 bases). The germline V gene encodes CDR1 SGHVS and CDR2 FQNEAQ. The CDR3 spans 18 residues. V lost 5 bases and J 0 bases, leaving 17 bases between the germline ends.

V usage is TRBV15 and J usage is TRBJ2-3; D is possibly TRBD2 (6 bases). V lost 0 bases to trimming and J lost 0 bases, with 10 bases between them. The CDR3 spans 16 residues. CDR1 and CDR2 (germline): LNHNV, YYDKDF (reference sequence). The chain's CDR3 is CATSREASASTDTQYF. The CDR3 region has the DNA TGTGCCACCAGCAGAGAGGCTAGCGCTAGCACAGATACGCAGTATTTT.

V and J are TRBV7-6 and TRBJ2-2; 9 nucleotides line up with TRBD2. CDR1 is SGHVS and CDR2 is FNYEAQ in the germline V gene. CDR3 length: 17 amino acids. The trim removed 1 base at V and 4 bases at J, leaving 7 bases unmatched. Here the CDR3 DNA reads TGTGCCAGCAGCTTAGGGGCGGGAGGGCCGGTCACCGGGGAGCTGTTTTTT. Protein: CASSLGAGGPVTGELFF.

Only one count was recorded for this clone. CDR3 loop: CASSATRENEQFF. CDR3 in DNA: TGTGCCAGCAGCGCAACCAGGGAAAATGAGCAGTTCTTC. This rearrangement joins TRBV9 to TRBJ2-1; maybe TRBD1 (5 bases). The germline V gene has CDR1 SGDLS and CDR2 YYNGEE. V was pared by 3 bases and J by 7 bases, with 11 bases between. This CDR3 has 13 residues. The variable domain in full, completed from reference TRBV9 and TRBJ2-1, reads DSGVTQTPKHLITATGQRVTLRCSPRSGDLSVYWYQQSLDQGLQFLIQYYNGEERAKGNILERFSAQQFPDLHSELNLSSLELGDSALYFCASSATRENEQFFGPGTRLTVL.

The chain has TRBV29-1 and TRBJ2-7; possibly TRBD1 for D (5 bases). The CDR3 consists of 13 residues. V gave up 4 bases and J gave up 8 bases, with 18 bases separating them. CDR1 is SQVTM, CDR2 ANQGSEA, per germline. This chain's CDR3 is CSVVNQGTTQQYF. The CDR3 coding sequence is TGCAGCGTTGTGAATCAGGGAACTACGCAGCAGTACTTC.

The chain links TRBV30 to TRBJ2-2; maybe TRBD1 (5 bases). Germline loops: CDR1 GTSNPN, CDR2 SVGIG (reference sequence). V shed 2 bases and J shed 4 bases, with 8 bases lying between them. The CDR3 runs 13 residues. Here the CDR3 DNA reads TGTGCCTGGAGTCCCAGGGTCACCGGGGAGCTGTTTTTT. Its translation is CAWSPRVTGELFF.